Listed below are T cell receptor beta chains from one sample, sequenced in a study of blood T cell repertoires in COVID-19. Sequenced by immunoSEQ multiplex PCR; TCRdb stores in-frame clones only, minus some. The table includes fewer than 400,000 clones, 85% to 90% detected once. Sequencing was done on a sample of PBMCs or T cells enriched from blood (not recorded which). The receptor set was obtained from a man aged 25-45 years who had recovered from COVID-19. Both conserved end residues are trimmed from each CDR3. Fields, in order: V gene, J gene, CDR3 protein.

>TRBV30|TRBJ1-2
AWKRTQGMGDYGYT
>TRBV11-2|TRBJ2-3
ASRKVTGRTDTQY
>TRBV20-1|TRBJ1-2
SALTGYGYT
>TRBV5-1|TRBJ2-1
ASSLLAGSYNEQF
>TRBV7-9|TRBJ2-1
ASSSIYLSVSSYNEQF
>TRBV3-1/TRBV3-2|TRBJ2-1
ASSALGGNYNEQF
>TRBV11-3|TRBJ2-7
ASSLEGDVGYEQY
>TRBV7-9|TRBJ2-3
ASSPLSGTQY
>TRBV5-4|TRBJ2-1
ASSSGTSRTYNEQF
>TRBV6-5|TRBJ2-2
ASKVGGYSTGELF
>TRBV6-4|TRBJ1-1
ASSAQGENTEAF
>TRBV18|TRBJ1-3
ASSPGQANTIY
>TRBV7-9|TRBJ1-3
ASSPVSGSGNTIY
>TRBV28|TRBJ1-6
ASSFESSYNSPLH
>TRBV7-2|TRBJ1-2
ASSSSTGANYGYT
>TRBV10-1|TRBJ2-1
ASSEVAGTFYNEQF
>TRBV6-6|TRBJ2-7
ASSFSLGQHTYEQY
>TRBV5-1|TRBJ1-5
ASSLYPGTDFNQPQH
>TRBV3-1/TRBV3-2|TRBJ1-2
ASSPGQGGHYGYT
>TRBV3-1/TRBV3-2|TRBJ2-3
ASSQEAETDTQY
>TRBV5-1|TRBJ2-1
ASRLAQGGLYEQF
>TRBV6-5|TRBJ2-2
ASRSGTALTGELF
>TRBV27|TRBJ2-7
ASSPGQGRAYEQY
>TRBV18|TRBJ2-1
ASSPGGPNEQF
>TRBV5-8|TRBJ2-3
ASSLGAGVGTDTQY
>TRBV6-4|TRBJ1-1
ASSDLGGKTEAF
>TRBV25-1|TRBJ2-7
ASSSAGTSHYEQY
>TRBV3-1/TRBV3-2|TRBJ1-2
ASSHALIKYRENYGYT
>TRBV4-1|TRBJ2-3
ASSQPGLAGGGTDTQY
>TRBV4-1|TRBJ1-4
ASSPEGSPFDEKLF
>TRBV15|TRBJ1-1
ATSGGMTEAF
>TRBV7-9|TRBJ2-3
ASSPKRRTSENTDTQY
>TRBV7-9|TRBJ2-5
ASSQGTSLETQY
>TRBV6-5|TRBJ1-2
AKQATGQGVGGYT
>TRBV6-1|TRBJ1-4
ASSERTAMNEKLF
>TRBV19|TRBJ2-1
ASSIATGALSEQF
>TRBV4-1|TRBJ1-2
ASSQGWDKKAYGYT
>TRBV6-5|TRBJ2-7
ASSMSGGANEQY
>TRBV24-1|TRBJ2-7
AIGDTGSYEQY
>TRBV27|TRBJ2-7
ASSSNRDRDLYEQY
>TRBV11-2|TRBJ1-6
ASSITGGAGSPLH
>TRBV4-1|TRBJ2-1
ASGGQGALGEQF
>TRBV9|TRBJ1-1
ASSPRRAPEAF
>TRBV19|TRBJ1-1
ASTPQAYTEAF
>TRBV30|TRBJ1-2
AWDRGNYGYT
>TRBV18|TRBJ1-2
ASSTDRGNYGYT
>TRBV18|TRBJ2-7
ASSPGPFGEQY
>TRBV7-2|TRBJ2-5
ASSSWTGSQETQY
>TRBV4-1|TRBJ2-3
ASSQDTGGGRKSTDTQY
>TRBV10-1|TRBJ1-1
ASRSSSRATEAF
>TRBV14|TRBJ2-1
ASSALAGGYNEQF